This T cell receptor beta chain was captured in a study of cytomegalovirus exposure and HLA in healthy donors. Trimming pared 2 bases from V and 7 bases from J, leaving 20 bases between. CDR1 is SGHAT, CDR2 FQNNGV, per germline. The CDR3 covers 16 residues. The PCR ran on 60 Vbeta and 13 Jbeta primers. Using immunoSEQ multiplex PCR, the repertoire was profiled, and TCRdb retains in-frame clones only, with some absent. This repertoire shows some 140,000 clones, approximately 78% found once; its top ten account for roughly 7.8%. Everyone who donated was a healthy bone marrow donor. Findings and caveats of the study: Cytomegalovirus-associated status was assigned to more than 150 TCR beta chains.

Details on this clone: Its antigen is unidentified.

The TCR sequence derives from a woman between 50 and 59 years old in good health and CMV-seropositive. Sequencing input: PBMCs. The genes are TRBV11-2 and TRBJ1-1; maybe TRBD1 (6 bases). CDR3 in DNA: TGTGCCAGCAGCTTATCGGGGGGGCGGCAGCCACATGAAGCTTTCTTT. Its protein is CASSLSGGRQPHEAFF.